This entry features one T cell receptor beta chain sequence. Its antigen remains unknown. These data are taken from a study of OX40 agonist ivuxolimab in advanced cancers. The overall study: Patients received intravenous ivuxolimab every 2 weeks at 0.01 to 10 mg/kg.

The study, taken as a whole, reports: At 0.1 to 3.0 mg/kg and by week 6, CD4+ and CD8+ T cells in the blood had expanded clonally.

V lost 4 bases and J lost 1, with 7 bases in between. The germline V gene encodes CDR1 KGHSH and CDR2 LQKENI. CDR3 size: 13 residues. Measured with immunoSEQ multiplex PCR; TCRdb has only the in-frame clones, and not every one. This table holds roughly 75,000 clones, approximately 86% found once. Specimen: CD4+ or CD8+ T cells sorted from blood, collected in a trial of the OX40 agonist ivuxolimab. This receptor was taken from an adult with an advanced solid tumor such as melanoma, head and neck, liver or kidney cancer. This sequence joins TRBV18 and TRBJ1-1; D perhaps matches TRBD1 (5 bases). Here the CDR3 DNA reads TGTGCCAGCTCACGAGACAGGAACACTGAAGCTTTCTTT. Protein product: CASSRDRNTEAFF.